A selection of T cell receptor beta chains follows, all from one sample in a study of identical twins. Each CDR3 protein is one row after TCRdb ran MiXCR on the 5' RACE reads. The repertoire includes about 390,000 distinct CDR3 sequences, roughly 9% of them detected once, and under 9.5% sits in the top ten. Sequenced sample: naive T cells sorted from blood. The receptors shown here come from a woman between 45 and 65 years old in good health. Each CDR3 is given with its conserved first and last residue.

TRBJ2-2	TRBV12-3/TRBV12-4	CASRGLSGISAGELFF
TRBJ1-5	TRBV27	CASSPSRPNQPQHF
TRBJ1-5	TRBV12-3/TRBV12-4	CASSLALSDGPNQPQHF
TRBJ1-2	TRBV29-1	CSVGQRARANYGYTF
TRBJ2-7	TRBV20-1	CSANSDMYYEQYF
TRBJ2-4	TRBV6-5	CASSPPGRVRNIQYF
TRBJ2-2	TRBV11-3	CASGPGTANTGELFF
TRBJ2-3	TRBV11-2	CASSLTWVPTDTQYF
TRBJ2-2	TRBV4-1	CASSPGMNTGELFF
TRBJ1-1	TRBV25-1	CASSETAGAFF
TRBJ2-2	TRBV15	CATDYGGTGELFF
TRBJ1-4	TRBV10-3	CAISGPTNEKLFF
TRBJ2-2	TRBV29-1	CSVRTGELFF
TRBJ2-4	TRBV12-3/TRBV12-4	CASSFYIRSMSLAKNIQYF
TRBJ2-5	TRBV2	CASRDRATMGETQYF
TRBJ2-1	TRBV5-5	CASSSYDNEQFF